This entry describes one T cell receptor beta chain. Its target is unknown. Measured with immunoSEQ multiplex PCR; TCRdb has only the in-frame clones, and not every one. The profile shows tens of thousands of clones, roughly 94% of them singletons. These data are taken from a study of cytomegalovirus exposure and HLA in healthy donors. General study points: Under in vitro conditions, a few CMV-associated chains were confirmed as specific for CMV antigens.

The CDR3 is 13 amino acids. V was shortened by 8 bases and J by 8 bases, with 15 bases between the two germline ends. CDR1 MDHEN and CDR2 SYDVKM come from the germline V gene. The specimen sequenced was PBMCs. The TCR was taken from a woman between 18 and 29 years old in good health and CMV-seropositive. V usage is TRBV28 and J usage is TRBJ1-4; perhaps TRBD1 as D (5 bases). The CDR3, as DNA: TGTGCCAGCGGGGGGGGAACTTGGGAAAAACTGTTTTTT. It is translated as CASGGGTWEKLFF.